Below are 5 T cell receptor beta chains sequenced from a single sample in a study of blood T cell repertoires in COVID-19 (dated by TCRdb to the early 2020s). The library came from the immunoSEQ multiplex PCR assay. TCRdb provides this immuneACCESS table in a form limited to in-frame rearrangements. Some clones are lacking; in checked studies, under half of them reflect an unresolved V gene, and why the rest are absent is not known. This sample holds 250,000 to 350,000 clones; 65% to 85% were observed only once. The ten largest account for roughly 1.5% of the sample. Input material: peripheral blood. All receptors come from a human donor with COVID-19, enrolled during active disease. The donor label of this sample is uncertain.

This rearrangement joins TRBV10-3 to TRBJ2-3; 12 bases line up with TRBD1. CDR3 size: 19 residues. V was clipped by 6 bases and J by 1 base; unmatched bases: 14. CDR1 and CDR2 from the germline V gene are ENHRY and SYGVKD. Written as DNA, the CDR3 is TGTGCCATCAGGGGGGAACCGGGACAGGGGGCGCGTGGCACAGATACGCAGTATTTT. Its protein product is CAIRGEPGQGARGTDTQYF.

The J gene is TRBJ1-5, the V gene TRBV30; a possible D gene is TRBD1 (6 bases). The CDR3 runs to 13 residues. Germline lookup yields CDR1 GTSNPN and CDR2 SVGIG (reference sequence). This chain's CDR3 is CALGVGGVQPQHF. The CDR3 nucleotides read TGTGCACTTGGAGTAGGGGGAGTCCAGCCCCAGCATTTT.

The V and J genes are TRBV27 and TRBJ2-7; 7 nucleotides line up with TRBD1. From germline, CDR1 is MNHEY and CDR2 SMNVEV (reference sequence). Losses at the gene ends were 6 bases for V and 4 bases for J; bases not matched to a gene: 15. This CDR3 spans 16 amino acids. CDR3 protein: CASSRPGVTGPYEQYF. The DNA of the CDR3 is TGTGCCAGCAGCCGCCCCGGGGTGACAGGGCCATACGAGCAGTACTTC.

This clone has ten or more counts. The chain combines TRBV11-2 with TRBJ2-1; 14 bases match TRBD2. The germline V gene encodes CDR1 SGHAT and CDR2 FQNNGV. V gave up 5 bases and J gave up 7 bases; unmatched junction bases: 4. The CDR3 extends over 15 amino acids. The CDR3 loop is CASSPGLAGENEQFF. The DNA of the CDR3 is TGTGCCAGCAGCCCGGGACTAGCGGGAGAGAATGAGCAGTTCTTC.

V usage is TRBV29-1 and J usage is TRBJ1-1, with no clear D. Per the germline V gene, CDR1 is SQVTM and CDR2 is ANQGSEA. V was shortened by 3 bases and J by 7 bases, with 9 bases between the two germline ends. This CDR3 has 11 residues. The CDR3 coding sequence is TGCAGCGTTGATTTAGCCTTTGAAGCTTTCTTT. This sequence encodes CSVDLAFEAFF.